Listed below are T cell receptor beta chains from one sample, sequenced in a study of blood T cell repertoires in COVID-19. The data were produced by immunoSEQ multiplex PCR, yet TCRdb's version contains in-frame clones alone and is incomplete. This table holds roughly 57,000 clones, 77% found once. Sequencing input: peripheral blood. The receptors come from a man in his 70s with active or convalescent COVID-19. CDR3s include the opening cysteine and the closing phenylalanine or tryptophan. Rows give clone size only sometimes, using once, few, many, or a class for an expanded clone.

clone_size j_call v_call cdr3_aa
few TRBJ2-7 TRBV5-1 CASSLSSETSYEQYF
- TRBJ1-4 TRBV19 CASSPGQGGYNEKLFF
- TRBJ2-3 TRBV30 CAWMDSSGRAVDTQYF
- TRBJ2-7 TRBV5-6 CASSLLGRGPSYEQYF
- TRBJ2-1 TRBV18 CASSLGQGLVNEQFF
- TRBJ2-1 TRBV24-1 CATSEERSGGGSYNEQFF
- TRBJ1-1 TRBV7-9 CASSKGQGTEAFF
- TRBJ1-4 TRBV11-3 CASSSRGQVEKLFF
- TRBJ2-1 TRBV12-5 CASGPGYSSYNEQFF
- TRBJ2-7 TRBV25-1 CASRKGQGWHEQYF